The source of this T cell receptor beta chain is a study of blood T cell repertoires in COVID-19. The germline gives CDR1 SNHLY, CDR2 FYNNEI. This CDR3 spans 17 amino acids. Trimming shortened V by 9 bases and J by 0 bases, and 21 bases separated the two germline ends. Source study methods: Reference gene primer amplification yielded estimated nucleated cell counts. Clones were read by immunoSEQ multiplex PCR, and TCRdb kept only the in-frame ones, dropping some. The DNA was the basis for D and trimming; V, J and clone size are from that table. In the table there are about 150,000 clones, roughly 82% of which are singletons.

The clonotype originates from a woman in her forties or fifties with acute or convalescent COVID-19. The chain has TRBV2 and TRBJ1-3; D is uncertain. Sequenced sample: peripheral blood. CDR3 nucleotide sequence: TGTGCCAGTCTACCAGAGAGGGCAGTAAGCTCTGGAAACACCATATATTTT. Translation gives CASLPERAVSSGNTIYF. The full variable domain, in which reference TRBV2 and TRBJ1-3 provide the parts outside the CDR3, is EPEVTQTPSHQVTQMGQEVILRCVPISNHLYFYWYRQILGQKVEFLVSFYNNEISEKSEIFDDQFSVERPDGSNFTLKIRSTKLEDSAMYFCASLPERAVSSGNTIYFGEGSWLTVV.